This T cell receptor beta chain emerged from a study of T cell responses to AZD1222 COVID-19 vaccine. Study-wide context: Second-dose intervals of approximately 4 or approximately 12 weeks were pooled.

From germline, CDR1 is SGDLS and CDR2 YYNGEE. The ends lost 3 bases at V and 8 bases at J; junction bases unmatched: 5. The CDR3 sequence is 13 residues long. Study-level findings and limits: Most donors were white British and more were female, and clonal diversity was possibly underestimated. Two AZD1222 administrations were followed by greater Spike-specific TCR breadth and depth.

Here immunoSEQ multiplex PCR was the method, and the copy in TCRdb shows in-frame clones only, minus some. This table holds 130,000 to 150,000 clones, about 93% found once. The sample holds one count of this clone. The antigen is not known. This sequence originates from an adult in good health. The rearrangement joins TRBV9 to TRBJ1-2; TRBD1 aligns across 9 bases. The sequencing used peripheral blood, collected on day 0 of AZD1222 vaccination. CDR3 protein: CASSAGQGRGYTF. Written as DNA, the CDR3 is TGTGCCAGCAGCGCGGGACAGGGAAGAGGCTACACCTTC. Together with reference TRBV9 and TRBJ1-2, the CDR3 gives the full variable domain: DSGVTQTPKHLITATGQRVTLRCSPRSGDLSVYWYQQSLDQGLQFLIQYYNGEERAKGNILERFSAQQFPDLHSELNLSSLELGDSALYFCASSAGQGRGYTFGSGTRLTVV.